Shown below are 2 T cell receptor beta chains from a single sample sequenced in a study of T cell responses to AZD1222 COVID-19 vaccine. Measured with immunoSEQ multiplex PCR; TCRdb has only the in-frame clones, and not every one. The sample contains 150,000 or so clones, roughly nine tenths of which appear only once. Sequencing was performed on peripheral blood, taken on day 0 of AZD1222 vaccination. These receptors came from an adult in good health.

V and J are TRBV7-3 and TRBJ2-1; TRBD2 matches 12 bases. Germline V gene data show CDR1 as SGHTA and CDR2 as FQGTGA. Unmatched junction bases numbered 5, after V lost 5 bases and J lost 3 bases. This CDR3 comprises 16 residues. CDR3 sequence: CASSPGLAGDYNEQFF. The CDR3 nucleotides are TGTGCCAGCAGCCCGGGACTAGCGGGCGACTACAATGAGCAGTTCTTC.

The chain combines TRBV10-3 with TRBJ1-1, with TRBD1 as a possible D gene (5 bases). The V gene lost 6 bases and the J gene lost 7 bases, with 18 bases spanning the gap. Germline lookup yields CDR1 ENHRY and CDR2 SYGVKD. The CDR3 is 14 residues long. The CDR3 DNA is TGTGCCATCAGGGGGCTGGGCCGCCACGTTGAAGCTTTCTTT. Protein product: CAIRGLGRHVEAFF.